The clone carrying this T cell receptor beta chain was observed a handful of times. This entry belongs to a study of T cells in Graves' hyperthyroidism and ophthalmopathy. Whole-study context: Peripheral blood was obtained at initial diagnosis, preceding any treatment.

Template material for amplifying TCR beta CDR3 regions consisted of RNA transcripts. In the first-round RT-PCR of the TCR CDR3, the HTBI primer set was used. TCRdb re-called the multiplex PCR reads through MiXCR, storing one row per CDR3 protein. The table includes 300,000 to 400,000 distinct CDR3 sequences, approximately 18% detected once. The authors deemed Graves' hyperthyroidism stable absent ophthalmopathy progression within 18 months. This clonotype originated in a woman aged 50 to 65 with Graves' hyperthyroidism. Material: blood.

CDR3 in DNA: TGTGCCAGCAGCGCCCCCGGGACAGCCTATGGCTACACCTTC. This encodes CASSAPGTAYGYTF. The chain carries TRBV9 and TRBJ1-2, with TRBD1 identical over 7 bases. The germline gives CDR1 SGDLS, CDR2 YYNGEE. The CDR3 extends over 14 amino acids. V lost 3 bases and J lost 4; bases outside the gene matches: 6.